One T cell receptor beta chain is described in this entry. The antigen is unknown. One end of the junction does not line up with germline, which may come from a read error. The CDR3 has 15 amino acids. Germline V gives CDR1 PRHDT, CDR2 FYEKMQ (reference sequence). The data belong to a study of blood T cells in healthy people across ages. Study outcomes and limitations: Expanded clonotype changes were possibly confounded by unknown donor CMV status. The diversity estimates, figures obtained from one million T cells, were considered underestimates.

Then a second PCR, running roughly 7 to 11 cycles, was carried out with a sample-barcoded 5' primer and a J-beta primer mix. MiXCR, applied by TCRdb to the 5' RACE reads, yields one record per CDR3 protein. The sample has about 540,000 distinct CDR3 sequences; about 24% are singletons. The total RNA that was extracted per sample amounted to at least 5.5 micrograms. The same sample was also studied in work on T cells of mothers and their children. Per that paper: RNA extracted was entirely used for cDNA synthesis, approximately 1.4 ug per 15 ul.

Sequencing was carried out using blood. The genes are TRBV13 and TRBJ1-1; TRBD1 might be the D (6 bases). The sequence was obtained from a boy aged 5-17 years in good health. The CDR3 spells CTSSLGGGQGTEPFF. CDR3 sequence (DNA): TGTACCAGCAGCTTAGGGGGGGGCCAGGGCACTGAACCTTTCTTT.